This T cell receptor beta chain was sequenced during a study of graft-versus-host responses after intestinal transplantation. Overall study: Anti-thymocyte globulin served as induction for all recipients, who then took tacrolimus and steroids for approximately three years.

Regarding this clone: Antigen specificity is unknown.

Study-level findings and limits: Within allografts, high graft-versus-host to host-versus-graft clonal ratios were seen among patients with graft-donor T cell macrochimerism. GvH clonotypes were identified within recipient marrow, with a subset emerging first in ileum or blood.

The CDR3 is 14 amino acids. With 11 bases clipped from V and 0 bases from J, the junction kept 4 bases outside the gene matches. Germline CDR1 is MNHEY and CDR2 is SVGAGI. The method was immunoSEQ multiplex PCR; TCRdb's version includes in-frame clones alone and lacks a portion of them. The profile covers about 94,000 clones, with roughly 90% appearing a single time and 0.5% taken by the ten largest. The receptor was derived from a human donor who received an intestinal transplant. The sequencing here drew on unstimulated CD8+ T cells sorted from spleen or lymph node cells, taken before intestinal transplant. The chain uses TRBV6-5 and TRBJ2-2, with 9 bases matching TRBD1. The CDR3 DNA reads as TGTGCCGGACGGGACAGGGCGAACACCGGGGAGCTGTTTTTT. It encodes CAGRDRANTGELFF.